What follows describes a single T cell receptor (beta chain). Its specificity is unknown. Generated by immunoSEQ multiplex PCR, the TCRdb table keeps only in-frame clones and is missing some. The table has about 130,000 clones, 88% seen once. With V trimmed by 4 bases and J by 6 bases, 9 bases remained unmatched. Germline V gene data show CDR1 as SGHAT and CDR2 as FQNNGV. CDR3 length: 15 residues. This sample is drawn from a study of T cell responses to AZD1222 COVID-19 vaccine. Study outcomes and limitations: Spike-specific TCR breadth and depth grew following two AZD1222 doses.

The specimen was peripheral blood, collected on day 0 of AZD1222 vaccination. This chain connects TRBV11-2 to TRBJ1-2, with 9 bases lining up with TRBD1. This TCR derives from an adult in good health. CDR3 DNA: TGTGCCAGCAGCTCGACCCGGGACAGGGCGGATGGCTACACCTTC. Translation: CASSSTRDRADGYTF.